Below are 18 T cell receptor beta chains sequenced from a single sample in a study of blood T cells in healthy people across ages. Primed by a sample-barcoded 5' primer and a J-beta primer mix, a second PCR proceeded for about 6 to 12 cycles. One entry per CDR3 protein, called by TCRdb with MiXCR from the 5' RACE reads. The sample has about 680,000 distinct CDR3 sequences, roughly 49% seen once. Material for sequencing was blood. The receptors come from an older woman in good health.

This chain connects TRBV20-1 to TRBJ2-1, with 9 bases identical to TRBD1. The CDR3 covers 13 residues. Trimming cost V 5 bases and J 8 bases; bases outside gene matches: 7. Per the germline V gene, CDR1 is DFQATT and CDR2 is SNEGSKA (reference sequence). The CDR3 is CSAPWDRDDEQFF. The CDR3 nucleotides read TGCAGTGCTCCCTGGGACAGGGACGATGAGCAGTTCTTC.

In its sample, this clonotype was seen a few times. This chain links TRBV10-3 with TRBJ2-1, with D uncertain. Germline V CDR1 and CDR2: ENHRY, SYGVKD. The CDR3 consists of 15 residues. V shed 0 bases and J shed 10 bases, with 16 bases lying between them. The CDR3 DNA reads TGTGCCATCAGTGAGTCGTCCCTGGGAAGCAACGAGCAGTTCTTC. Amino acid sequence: CAISESSLGSNEQFF.

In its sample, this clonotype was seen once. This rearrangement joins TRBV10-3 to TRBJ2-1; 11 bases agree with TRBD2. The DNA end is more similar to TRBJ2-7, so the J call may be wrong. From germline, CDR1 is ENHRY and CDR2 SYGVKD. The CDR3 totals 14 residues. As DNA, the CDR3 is TGTGCCATCAGGGGACTAGCGGCCGACAATGAGCAGTACTTC. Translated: CAIRGLAADNEQYF.

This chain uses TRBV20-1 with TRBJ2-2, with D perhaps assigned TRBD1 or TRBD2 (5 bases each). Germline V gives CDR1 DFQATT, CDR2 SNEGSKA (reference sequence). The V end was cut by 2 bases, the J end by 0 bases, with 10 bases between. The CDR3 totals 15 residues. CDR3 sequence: CSARLGTTNTGELFF. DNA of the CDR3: TGCAGTGCTAGACTGGGGACGACGAACACCGGGGAGCTGTTTTTT.

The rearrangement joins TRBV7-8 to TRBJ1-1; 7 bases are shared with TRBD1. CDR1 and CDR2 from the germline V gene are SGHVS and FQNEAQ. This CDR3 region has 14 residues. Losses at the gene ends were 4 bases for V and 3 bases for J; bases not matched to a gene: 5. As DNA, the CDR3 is TGTGCCAGCAGCTCGGGCAGGGGGGACACTGAAGCTTTCTTT. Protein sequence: CASSSGRGDTEAFF.

CDR3 loop: CVSSKDGKGRSPERTEAFF. As DNA, the CDR3 is TGTGTCAGCAGCAAAGACGGTAAAGGCAGGTCGCCCGAGCGCACTGAAGCTTTCTTT. The chain carries TRBV21-1 and TRBJ1-1; TRBD1, the table's D call, was not compared with the DNA. TRBV21-1 counts as a pseudogene. This CDR3 region has 19 residues.

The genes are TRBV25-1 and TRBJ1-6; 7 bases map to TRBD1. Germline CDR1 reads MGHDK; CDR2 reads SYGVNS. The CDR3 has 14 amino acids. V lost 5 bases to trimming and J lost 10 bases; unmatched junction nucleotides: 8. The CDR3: CASSQQGTTSPLHF. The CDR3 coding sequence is TGTGCCAGCAGTCAACAGGGGACTACCTCACCCCTCCACTTT.

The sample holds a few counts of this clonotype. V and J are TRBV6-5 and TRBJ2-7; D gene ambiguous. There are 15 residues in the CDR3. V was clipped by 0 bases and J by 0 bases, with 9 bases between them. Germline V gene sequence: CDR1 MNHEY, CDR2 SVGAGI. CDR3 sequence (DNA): TGTGCCAGCAGTTACTCCAAGGCAGCCTCCTACGAGCAGTACTTC. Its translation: CASSYSKAASYEQYF.

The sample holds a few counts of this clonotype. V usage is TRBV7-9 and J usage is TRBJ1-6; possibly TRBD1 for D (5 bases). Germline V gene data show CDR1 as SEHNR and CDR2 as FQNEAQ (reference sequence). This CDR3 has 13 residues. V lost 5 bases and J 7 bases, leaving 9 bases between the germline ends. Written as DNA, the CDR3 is TGTGCCAGCAGCCAAAACAGGAATTCACCCCTCCACTTT. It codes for CASSQNRNSPLHF. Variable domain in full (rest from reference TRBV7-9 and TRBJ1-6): DTGVSQNPRHKITKRGQNVTFRCDPISEHNRLYWYRQTLGQGPEFLTYFQNEAQLEKSRLLSDRFSAERPKGSFSTLEIQRTEQGDSAMYLCASSQNRNSPLHFGNGTRLTVT.

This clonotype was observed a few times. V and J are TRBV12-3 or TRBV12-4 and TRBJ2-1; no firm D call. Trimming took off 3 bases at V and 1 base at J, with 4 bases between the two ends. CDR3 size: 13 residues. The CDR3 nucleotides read TGTGCCAGCAGTTTTCGTTCCTACAATGAGCAGTTCTTC. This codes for CASSFRSYNEQFF.

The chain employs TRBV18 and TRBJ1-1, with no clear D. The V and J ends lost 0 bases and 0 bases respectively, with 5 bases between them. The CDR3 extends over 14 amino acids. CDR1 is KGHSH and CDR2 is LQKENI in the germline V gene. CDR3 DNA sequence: TGTGCCAGCTCACCACCCAGGATGAACACTGAAGCTTTCTTT. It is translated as CASSPPRMNTEAFF.

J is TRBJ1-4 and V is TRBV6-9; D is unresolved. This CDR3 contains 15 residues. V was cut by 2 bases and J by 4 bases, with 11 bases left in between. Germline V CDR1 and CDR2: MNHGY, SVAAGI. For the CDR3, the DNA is TGTGCCAGCAGTTATCCCTCGGACCGTAATGAAAAACTGTTTTTT. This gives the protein CASSYPSDRNEKLFF.

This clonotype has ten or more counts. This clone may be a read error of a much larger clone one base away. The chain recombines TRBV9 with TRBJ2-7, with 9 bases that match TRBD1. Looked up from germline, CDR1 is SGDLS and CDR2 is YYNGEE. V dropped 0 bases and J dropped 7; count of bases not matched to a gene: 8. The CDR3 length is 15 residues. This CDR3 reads CASSVVTGGLGEQYF. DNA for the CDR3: TGTGCCAGCAGCGTAGTCACAGGGGGCTTGGGTGAGCAGTACTTC.

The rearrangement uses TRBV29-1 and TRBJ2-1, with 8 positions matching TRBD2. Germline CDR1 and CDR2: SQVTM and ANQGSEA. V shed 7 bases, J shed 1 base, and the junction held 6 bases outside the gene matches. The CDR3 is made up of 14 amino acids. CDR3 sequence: CSAPIAGSYNEQFF. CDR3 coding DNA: TGCAGCGCCCCTATAGCGGGATCCTACAATGAGCAGTTCTTC.

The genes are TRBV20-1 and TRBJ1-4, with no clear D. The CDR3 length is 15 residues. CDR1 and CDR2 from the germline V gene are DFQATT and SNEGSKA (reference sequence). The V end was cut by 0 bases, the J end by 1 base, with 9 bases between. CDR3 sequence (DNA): TGCAGTGCTAGAGATTTGGGAGGAACTAATGAAAAACTGTTTTTT. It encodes CSARDLGGTNEKLFF.

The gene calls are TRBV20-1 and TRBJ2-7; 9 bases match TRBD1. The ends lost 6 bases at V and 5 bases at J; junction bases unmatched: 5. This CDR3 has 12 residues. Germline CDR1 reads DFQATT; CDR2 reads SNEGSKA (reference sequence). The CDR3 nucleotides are TGCAGTGCCGAACAGGGGGCCGACGAGCAGTACTTC. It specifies CSAEQGADEQYF.

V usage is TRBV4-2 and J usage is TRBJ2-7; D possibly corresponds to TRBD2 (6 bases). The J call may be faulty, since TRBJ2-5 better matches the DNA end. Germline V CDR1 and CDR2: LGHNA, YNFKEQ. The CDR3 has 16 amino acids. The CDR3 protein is CASSLGPREHVETQYF. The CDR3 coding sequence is TGTGCCAGCAGCCTCGGACCTCGGGAGCACGTCGAGACCCAGTACTTC.

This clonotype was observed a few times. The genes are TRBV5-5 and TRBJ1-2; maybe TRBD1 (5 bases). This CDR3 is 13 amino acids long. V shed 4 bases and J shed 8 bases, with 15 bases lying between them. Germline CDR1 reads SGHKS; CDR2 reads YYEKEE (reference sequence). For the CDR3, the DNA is TGTGCCAGCAGCGCTGGGGCCGCCTCCGGCTACACCTTC. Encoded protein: CASSAGAASGYTF.